This T cell receptor beta chain originates from a study of blood T cell repertoires in COVID-19 (dated by TCRdb to the early 2020s). Looking at the study overall: Collaborator samples came from the United States, Italy and Spain and covered acute and convalescent phases of COVID-19. Nearly every sample came with metadata listing a de-identified subject ID, COVID-19 status, age in years and sex. Deeply sampled blood TCRbeta repertoires from subjects exposed to, actively infected with, or recovered from COVID-19 were included in the dataset. Samples came from the ongoing ImmuneRACE study (first 160 participants) plus 1,254 subjects from 6 global collaborators. The prospective study material was composed of cDNA or gDNA derived from T cells, B-cell-depleted T cells, or PBMCs. Where available, HLA class I and class II types were obtained from metadata supplied by the sample provider rather than from assay-based typing. The repertoires were released in a freely available public database intended as a resource for research on the immune response to SARS-CoV-2.

In regard to this clone: Its recognized antigen is unknown. No quality values exist for individual bases; no much larger clone is one base distant.

Samples from volunteer blood donors who had recovered from COVID-19 were contributed by a second Seattle source. Whole blood was collected in K2EDTA tubes by collaborating institutions according to the institutions' own protocols. Collaborator samples were shipped for TCRbeta analysis as frozen whole blood, isolated PBMCs, or DNA extracted from either sample type. TCRbeta CDR3 regions were amplified from genomic DNA using the immunoSEQ Assay, a bias-controlled multiplex PCR. In the source study's methods: The number of nucleated cells in each sample was estimated from the amplification of reference gene primers within the assay. Sequence reads were collapsed and filtered to measure the absolute abundance of every unique TCRbeta CDR3 rearrangement. Productive Simpson clonality was computed per sample as the square root of Simpson's diversity index over productive rearrangements. The immuneACCESS repertoire file appears here via TCRdb, limited to in-frame rearrangements. These files lack a portion of the clones; in checked studies, under half of the deficit traces to unresolved V genes, and the cause of the others is not known. That table furnishes V, J and clone size, whereas the DNA furnished D and trimming. Recorded for this sample are about 240,000 clones; roughly nine tenths of them occurred a single time. The top ten clonotypes cover roughly 7.8% of the sample.

Overall results and qualifications from the work: The quantity of clinical and demographic metadata differed by source and by participant and was supplied without curation.

The CDR3 sequence holds 12 residues, the cysteine and phenylalanine included. Only CDR3 DNA is held: 36 bases, read in frame from base 1. Reading the germline V gene gives CDR1 SGDLS and CDR2 YYNGEE. Between the V and J ends, shortened by 5 bases and 12 bases respectively, the junction contains 17 bases. Sequencing used peripheral blood. In this chain, TRBV9 is recombined with TRBJ1-2, with the identity of the D gene unclear. This receptor was obtained from a man aged 55 to 69 who had recovered from COVID-19. In nucleotides, the sequence is TGTGCCAGCAGGGCAAAAGGTGGGCAAAACACCTTC. It codes for CASRAKGGQNTF.